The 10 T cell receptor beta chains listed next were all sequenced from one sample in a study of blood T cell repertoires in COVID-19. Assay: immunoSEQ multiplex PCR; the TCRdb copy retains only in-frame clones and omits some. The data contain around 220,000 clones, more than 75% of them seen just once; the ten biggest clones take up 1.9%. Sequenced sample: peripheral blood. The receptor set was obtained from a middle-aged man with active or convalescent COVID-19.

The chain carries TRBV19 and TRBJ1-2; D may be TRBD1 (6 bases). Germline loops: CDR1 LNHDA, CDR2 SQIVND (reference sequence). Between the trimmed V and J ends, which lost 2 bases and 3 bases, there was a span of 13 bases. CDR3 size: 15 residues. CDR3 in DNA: TGTGCCAGTAGTATATTAGGACAGCACTACTATGGCTACACCTTC. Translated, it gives CASSILGQHYYGYTF. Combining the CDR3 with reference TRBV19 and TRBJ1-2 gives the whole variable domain DGGITQSPKYLFRKEGQNVTLSCEQNLNHDAMYWYRQDPGQGLRLIYYSQIVNDFQKGDIAEGYSVSREKKESFPLTVTSAQKNPTAFYLCASSILGQHYYGYTFGSGTRLTVV.

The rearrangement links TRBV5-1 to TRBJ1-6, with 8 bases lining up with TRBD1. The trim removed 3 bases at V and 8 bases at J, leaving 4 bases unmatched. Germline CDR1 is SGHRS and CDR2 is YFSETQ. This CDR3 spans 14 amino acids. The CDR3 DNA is TGCGCCAGCAGCTGGACAGGGACGGATTCACCCCTCCACTTT. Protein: CASSWTGTDSPLHF. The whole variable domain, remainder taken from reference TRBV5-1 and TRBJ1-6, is KAGVTQTPRYLIKTRGQQVTLSCSPISGHRSVSWYQQTPGQGLQFLFEYFSETQRNKGNFPGRFSGRQFSNSRSEMNVSTLELGDSALYLCASSWTGTDSPLHFGNGTRLTVT.

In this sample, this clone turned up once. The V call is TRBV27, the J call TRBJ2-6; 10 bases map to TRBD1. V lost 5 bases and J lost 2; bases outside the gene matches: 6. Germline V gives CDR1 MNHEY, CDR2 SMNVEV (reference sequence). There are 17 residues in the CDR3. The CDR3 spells CASSPGQGLAGANVLTF. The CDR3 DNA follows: TGTGCCAGCAGTCCGGGACAGGGGTTAGCTGGGGCCAACGTCCTGACTTTC.

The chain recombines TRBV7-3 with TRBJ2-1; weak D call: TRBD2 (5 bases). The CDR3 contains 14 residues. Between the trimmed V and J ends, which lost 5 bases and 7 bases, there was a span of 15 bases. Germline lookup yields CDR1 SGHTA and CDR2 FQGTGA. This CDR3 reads CASSPDGVWNEQFF. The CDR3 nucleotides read TGTGCCAGCAGCCCGGACGGGGTTTGGAATGAGCAGTTCTTC.

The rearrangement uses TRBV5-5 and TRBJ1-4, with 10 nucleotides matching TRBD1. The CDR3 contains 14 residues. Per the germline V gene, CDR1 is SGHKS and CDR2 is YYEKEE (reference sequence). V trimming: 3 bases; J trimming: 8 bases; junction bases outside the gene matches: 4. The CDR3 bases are TGTGCCAGCAGCTGGACAGGGGGAGGGGAAAAACTGTTTTTT. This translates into CASSWTGGGEKLFF.

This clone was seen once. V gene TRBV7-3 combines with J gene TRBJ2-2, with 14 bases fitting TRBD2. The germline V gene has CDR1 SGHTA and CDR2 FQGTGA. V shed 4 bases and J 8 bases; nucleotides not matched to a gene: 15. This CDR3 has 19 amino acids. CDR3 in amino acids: CASSSQPRLAGGRGGELFF. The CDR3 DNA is TGTGCCAGCAGCTCCCAACCCCGACTAGCGGGAGGGCGGGGTGGGGAGCTGTTTTTT.

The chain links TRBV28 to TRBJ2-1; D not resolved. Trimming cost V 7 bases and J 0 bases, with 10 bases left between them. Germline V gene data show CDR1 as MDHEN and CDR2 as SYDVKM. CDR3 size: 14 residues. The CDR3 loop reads CASNRRSSYNEQFF. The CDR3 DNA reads TGTGCCAGCAATAGACGGAGCTCCTACAATGAGCAGTTCTTC. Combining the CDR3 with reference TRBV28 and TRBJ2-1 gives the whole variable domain DVKVTQSSRYLVKRTGEKVFLECVQDMDHENMFWYRQDPGLGLRLIYFSYDVKMKEKGDIPEGYSVSREKKERFSLILESASTNQTSMYLCASNRRSSYNEQFFGPGTRLTVL.

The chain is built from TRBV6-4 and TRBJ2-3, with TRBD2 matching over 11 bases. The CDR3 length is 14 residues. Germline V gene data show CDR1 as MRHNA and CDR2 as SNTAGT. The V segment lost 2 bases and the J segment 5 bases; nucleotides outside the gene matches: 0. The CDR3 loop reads CASSDGLAGDTQYF. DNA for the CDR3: TGTGCCAGCAGTGACGGACTAGCGGGAGATACGCAGTATTTT.

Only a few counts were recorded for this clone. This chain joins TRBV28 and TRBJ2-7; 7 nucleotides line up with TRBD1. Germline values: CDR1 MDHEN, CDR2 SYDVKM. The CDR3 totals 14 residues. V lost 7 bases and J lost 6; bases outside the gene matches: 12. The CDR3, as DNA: TGTGCCAGCACCCAAGACAGGGCGCGGGTCGAGCAGTACTTC. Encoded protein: CASTQDRARVEQYF.

DNA of the CDR3: TGTGCCAGCTCTTCCGGACTAGCGGGGCGAGCCTACGAGCAGTACTTC. Amino acids: CASSSGLAGRAYEQYF. The chain uses TRBV18 and TRBJ2-7; 12 nucleotides align to TRBD2. The V gene end was trimmed by 6 bases and the J gene end by 2 bases; junction bases not matched to a gene: 8. CDR3 length equals 16 residues. Germline CDR1 is KGHSH and CDR2 is LQKENI.